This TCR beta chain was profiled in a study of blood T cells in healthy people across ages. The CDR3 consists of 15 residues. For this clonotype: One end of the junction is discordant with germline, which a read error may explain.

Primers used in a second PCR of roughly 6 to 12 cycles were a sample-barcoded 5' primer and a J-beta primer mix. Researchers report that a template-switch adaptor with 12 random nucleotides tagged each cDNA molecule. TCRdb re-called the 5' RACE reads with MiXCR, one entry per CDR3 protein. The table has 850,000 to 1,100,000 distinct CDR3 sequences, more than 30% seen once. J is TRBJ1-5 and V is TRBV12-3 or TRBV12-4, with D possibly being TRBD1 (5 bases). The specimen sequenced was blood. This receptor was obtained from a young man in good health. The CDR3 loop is CASSPGTFSNQPRHF. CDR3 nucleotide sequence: TGTGCCAGCAGTCCCGGGACGTTTAGCAATCAGCCCCGGCATTTT.